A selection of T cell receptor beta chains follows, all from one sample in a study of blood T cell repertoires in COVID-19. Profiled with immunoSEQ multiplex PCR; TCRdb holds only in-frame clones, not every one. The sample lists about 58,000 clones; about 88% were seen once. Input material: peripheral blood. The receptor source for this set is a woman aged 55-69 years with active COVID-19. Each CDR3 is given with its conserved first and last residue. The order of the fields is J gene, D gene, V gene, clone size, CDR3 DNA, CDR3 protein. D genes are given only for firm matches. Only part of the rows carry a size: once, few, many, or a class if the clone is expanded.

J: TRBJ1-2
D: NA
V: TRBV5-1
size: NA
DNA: TGCGCCAGCAGCTCCCAGGGAGGGTCGGATTATGGCTACACCTTC
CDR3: CASSSQGGSDYGYTF

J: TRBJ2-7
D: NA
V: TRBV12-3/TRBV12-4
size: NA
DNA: TGTGCCAGCAGCTCTCAGGGGAGGCAGTACTTC
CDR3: CASSSQGRQYF

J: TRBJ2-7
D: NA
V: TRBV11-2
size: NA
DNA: TGTGCCAGCAGCCCCATAAGGGGGGTGGACAGGCGCTGGGGGTACGAGCAGTACTTC
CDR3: CASSPIRGVDRRWGYEQYF

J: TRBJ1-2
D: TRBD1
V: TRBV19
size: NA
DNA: TGTGCCAGTAGTATGGCGGCGATAGGGACAGGGAAAAAATATGGCTACACCTTC
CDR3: CASSMAAIGTGKKYGYTF

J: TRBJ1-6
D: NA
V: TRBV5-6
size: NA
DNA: TGTGCCAGCAGCCCCGGGGTTAGTGGATTCGGGTCACCCCTCCACTTT
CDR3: CASSPGVSGFGSPLHF

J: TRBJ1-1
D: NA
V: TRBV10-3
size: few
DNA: TGTGCCATCAGTGAGCCCCGAGCCGGGGGGGAAGCTTTCTTT
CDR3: CAISEPRAGGEAFF

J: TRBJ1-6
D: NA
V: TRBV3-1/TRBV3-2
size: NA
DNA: TGTGCCAGCAGCCATGGGGGGTGGGATAATTCACCCCTCCACTTT
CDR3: CASSHGGWDNSPLHF

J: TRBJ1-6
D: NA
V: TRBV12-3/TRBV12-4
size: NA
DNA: TGTGCCAGCAGCCCCACAGTGACATCACCCCTCCACTTT
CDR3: CASSPTVTSPLHF

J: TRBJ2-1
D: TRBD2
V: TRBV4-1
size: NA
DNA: TGCGCCAGCAGCCAAGATCGGGCTAGCGGGAACTACAATGAGCAGTTCTTC
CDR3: CASSQDRASGNYNEQFF

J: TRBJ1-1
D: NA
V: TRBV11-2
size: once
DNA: TGTGCCAGCAGCCCAATCACTGAAGCTTTCTTT
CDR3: CASSPITEAFF

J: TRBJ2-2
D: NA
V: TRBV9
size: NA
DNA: NA
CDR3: CASSPLAGAFGAGELFF

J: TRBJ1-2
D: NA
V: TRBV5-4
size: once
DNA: TGTGCCAGCAGCTTGGAACCACAGGGAGACTATGGCTACACCTTC
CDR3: CASSLEPQGDYGYTF

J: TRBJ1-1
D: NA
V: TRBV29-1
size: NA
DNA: TGCAGCGTTGCCCCTTGGCAGACAGTGAACACTGAAGCTTTCTTT
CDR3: CSVAPWQTVNTEAFF

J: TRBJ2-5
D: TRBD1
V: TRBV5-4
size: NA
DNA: TGTGCCAGCAGCAGCGGACAGGTGAACCAAGAGACCCAGTACTTC
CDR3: CASSSGQVNQETQYF

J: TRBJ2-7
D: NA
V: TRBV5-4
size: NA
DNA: TGTGCCAGCAGCGGGACCATAGGCGGGGCCTCCTACGAGCAGTACTTC
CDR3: CASSGTIGGASYEQYF

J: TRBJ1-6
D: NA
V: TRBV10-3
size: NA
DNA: TGTGCCATCAGTGTGAAAGCTGATAGTAATTCACCCCTCCACTTT
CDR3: CAISVKADSNSPLHF

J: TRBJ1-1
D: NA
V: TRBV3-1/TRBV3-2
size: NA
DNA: TGTGCCAGCAGCCCCGGTCCGAACACTGAAGCTTTCTTT
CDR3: CASSPGPNTEAFF

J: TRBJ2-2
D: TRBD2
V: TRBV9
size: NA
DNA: TGTGCCAGCAGCGAAGTAGCGGGGGGGGAGCTGTTTTTT
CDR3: CASSEVAGGELFF

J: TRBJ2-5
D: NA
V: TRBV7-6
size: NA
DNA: TGTGCCAGCAGCTTAGTTGCGGGGCTACAAGAGACCCAGTACTTC
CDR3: CASSLVAGLQETQYF

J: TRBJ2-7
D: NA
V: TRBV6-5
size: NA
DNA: TGTGCAGGGGGGGCCTCTGGCTCCTACGAGCAGTACTTC
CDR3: CAGGASGSYEQYF

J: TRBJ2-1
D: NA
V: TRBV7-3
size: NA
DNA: TGTGCCAGCAGCTTGAGCTCCTACAATGAGCAGTTCTTC
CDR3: CASSLSSYNEQFF

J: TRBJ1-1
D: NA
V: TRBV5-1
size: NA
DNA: TGCGCCAGCAGCTTACAGGGCGGCGAAGGTGAAGCTTTCTTT
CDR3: CASSLQGGEGEAFF

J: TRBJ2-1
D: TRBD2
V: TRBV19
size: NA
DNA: TGTGCCAGTAGCCCAGACCTCGGACTAGCGGGGGGCAATGAGCAGTTCTTC
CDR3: CASSPDLGLAGGNEQFF

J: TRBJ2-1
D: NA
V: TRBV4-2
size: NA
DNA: TGTGCCAGCAGCCAAGAGAGAACCCGGAGCTCCTACAATGAGCAGTTCTTC
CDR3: CASSQERTRSSYNEQFF

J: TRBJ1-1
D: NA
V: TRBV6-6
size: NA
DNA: TGTGCCAGCAGTTACTCAGGCAGGCCGAACACTGAAGCTTTCTTT
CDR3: CASSYSGRPNTEAFF

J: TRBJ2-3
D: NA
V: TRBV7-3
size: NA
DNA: TGTGCCAGCAGCTTGGCAGGGGTGAAAGATACGCAGTATTTT
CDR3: CASSLAGVKDTQYF

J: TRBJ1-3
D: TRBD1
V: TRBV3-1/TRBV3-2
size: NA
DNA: TGTGCCAGCAGCCAAGAGGGACAGGGTTCTGGAAACACCATATATTTT
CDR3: CASSQEGQGSGNTIYF

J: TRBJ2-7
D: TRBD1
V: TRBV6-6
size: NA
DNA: TGTGCCAGCAGTCCTACTCCTTCCGGGACAGCAGGCACCTACGAGCAGTACTTC
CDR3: CASSPTPSGTAGTYEQYF

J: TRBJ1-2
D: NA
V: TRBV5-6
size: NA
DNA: TGTGCCAGCAGCTTGGGGACTGGAGTAGCTAACTATGGCTACACCTTC
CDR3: CASSLGTGVANYGYTF

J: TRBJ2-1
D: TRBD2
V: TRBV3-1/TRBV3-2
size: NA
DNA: TGTGCCAGCAGCCAAGATCCGGGTCGGGGGGCCTACAATGAGCAGTTCTTC
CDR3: CASSQDPGRGAYNEQFF

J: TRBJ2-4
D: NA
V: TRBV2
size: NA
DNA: TGTGCCAGCAGTGAAGGGAGAGGCCAAGCCAAAAACATTCAGTACTTC
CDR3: CASSEGRGQAKNIQYF

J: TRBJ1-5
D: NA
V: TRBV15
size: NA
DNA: TGTGCCACCAGCCACGGGGGTCTGGGGCAGCCCCAGCATTTT
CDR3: CATSHGGLGQPQHF

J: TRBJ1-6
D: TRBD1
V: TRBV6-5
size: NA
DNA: TGTGCCAGCAGTACGGGACAGGGAATTTCACCCCTCCACTTT
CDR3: CASSTGQGISPLHF

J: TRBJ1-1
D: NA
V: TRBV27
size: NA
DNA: TGTGCCAGCAGTCCATCACTCCTGATCAGCAATTTGAGGACTGAAGCTTTCTTT
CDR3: CASSPSLLISNLRTEAFF

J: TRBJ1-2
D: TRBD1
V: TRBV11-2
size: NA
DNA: TGTGCCAGCAGCCGCCGGGACAGGGGCTATGGCTACACCTTC
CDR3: CASSRRDRGYGYTF

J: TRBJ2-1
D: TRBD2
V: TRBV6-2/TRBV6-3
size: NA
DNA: TGTGCCAGCAGTTACCTCTCGGGCGGGGGGGGCTATGAGCAGTTCTTC
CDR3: CASSYLSGGGGYEQFF

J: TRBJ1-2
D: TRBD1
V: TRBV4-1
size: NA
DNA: TGCGCCAGCAGCCAAGAATGGACAGGGGTTTATGGCTACACCTTC
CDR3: CASSQEWTGVYGYTF

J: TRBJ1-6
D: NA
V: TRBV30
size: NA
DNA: TGTGCCTGGAGTCTCGCCTTGGGCACACCCCTCCACTTT
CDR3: CAWSLALGTPLHF

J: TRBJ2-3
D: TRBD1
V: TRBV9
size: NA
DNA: TGTGCCAGCAGGAAGGGTGACAGGGGACCCACAGATACGCAGTATTTT
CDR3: CASRKGDRGPTDTQYF

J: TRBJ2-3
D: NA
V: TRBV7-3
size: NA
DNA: TGTGCCAGCAGCGTGTCCCAAACTGATACGCAGTATTTT
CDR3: CASSVSQTDTQYF

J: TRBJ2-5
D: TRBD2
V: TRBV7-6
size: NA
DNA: TGTGCCACCCGTAGCGGGGGGGCCCAAGAGACCCAGTACTTC
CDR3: CATRSGGAQETQYF

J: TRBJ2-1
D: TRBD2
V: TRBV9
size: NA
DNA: TGTGCCAGCAGCCCCGACTTGGACGGGGGGGCCCCACGGGATGAGCAGTTCTTC
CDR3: CASSPDLDGGAPRDEQFF

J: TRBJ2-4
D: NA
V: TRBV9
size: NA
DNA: TGTGCCAGCAGCGTAGGAGCGGGTCGGGCCAAAAACATTCAGTACTTC
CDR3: CASSVGAGRAKNIQYF

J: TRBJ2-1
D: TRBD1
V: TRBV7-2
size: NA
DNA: TGTGCCAGCAGCCCACTGGGACAGTACAATGAGCAGTTCTTC
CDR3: CASSPLGQYNEQFF

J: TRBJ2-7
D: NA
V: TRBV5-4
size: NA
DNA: TGTGCCAGCAGCTTGCCCGGAGGAAGCTCCTACGAGCAGTACTTC
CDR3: CASSLPGGSSYEQYF

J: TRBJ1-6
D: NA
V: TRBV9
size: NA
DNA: TGTGCCAGCAGCGGGGCGGGAACCCGCGGTTCACCCCTCCACTTT
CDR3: CASSGAGTRGSPLHF